Below are 31 T cell receptor beta chains sequenced from a single sample in a study of blood T cell repertoires in COVID-19. TCRdb's table, derived via immunoSEQ multiplex PCR, lists solely in-frame clones and lacks some. The table has some 140,000 clones, approximately 84% seen once. Sequencing was performed on peripheral blood. These receptors originate from a woman aged 50 to 60 who had recovered from COVID-19.

The rearrangement uses TRBV11-2 and TRBJ2-1, with 12 bases aligning to TRBD2. The CDR3 spans 17 residues. V dropped 1 base and J dropped 6; count of bases not matched to a gene: 7. Germline V gives CDR1 SGHAT, CDR2 FQNNGV. The CDR3 DNA reads as TGTGCCAGCAGCTTAGGGACTAGCGGGACATCGAGCAATGAGCAGTTCTTC. Protein: CASSLGTSGTSSNEQFF.

The chain couples TRBV6-2 or TRBV6-3 to TRBJ2-1, with 9 bases fitting TRBD2. The germline V gene encodes CDR1 MNHEY and CDR2 SVGEGT. The J segment lost 4 bases and the V segment lost 4 bases, leaving 5 bases of the junction unmatched. The CDR3 loop spans 15 amino acids. The CDR3 region has the DNA TGTGCCAGCAGTTTCGAGACTAGCGGTTACAATGAGCAGTTCTTC. Translating gives CASSFETSGYNEQFF.

This clone came up once. This sequence joins TRBV5-1 and TRBJ2-5; tentative D call: TRBD1 (6 bases). The germline CDR1 and CDR2 sequences are SGHRS and YFSETQ. This CDR3 has 15 amino acids. The V end lost 6 bases, the J end lost 2 bases, and 17 bases lay between the germline ends. Written as DNA, the CDR3 is TGCGCCAGCAACAGGGCTCTAAGGGGGCAAGAGACCCAGTACTTC. It is translated as CASNRALRGQETQYF.

The chain carries TRBV5-6 and TRBJ2-5; D might be TRBD1 (6 bases). Looked up from germline, CDR1 is SGHDT and CDR2 is YYEEEE. This CDR3 is 16 amino acids long. Trimming removed 5 bases from V and 4 bases from J, with 21 bases in between. CDR3 in DNA: TGTGCCAGCAGTTGGTGGGCCCAGGGGACACTAGAGACCCAGTACTTC. This codes for CASSWWAQGTLETQYF.

The CDR3 coding sequence is TGTGCCACCGAGCGGGCGATCCTCTACGAGCAGTACTTC. This codes for CATERAILYEQYF. The chain recombines TRBV24-1 with TRBJ2-7, with D possibly TRBD2 on 6 matching bases. The V gene's germline CDR1 is KGHDR and CDR2 SFDVKD. The CDR3 contains 13 residues. V was clipped by 9 bases and J by 3 bases, with 14 bases between them.

J is TRBJ2-6 and V is TRBV9; 8 positions match TRBD1. With V trimmed by 3 bases and J by 15 bases, 23 bases remained unmatched. Per germline, CDR1 SGDLS and CDR2 YYNGEE. This CDR3 region has 18 residues. The chain's CDR3 is CASSEGPGVGRGLEDLTF. The CDR3 DNA follows: TGTGCCAGCAGCGAGGGCCCAGGGGTAGGCAGGGGGCTTGAGGACCTGACTTTC.

This clone has only a few counts. V is TRBV9 and J is TRBJ2-3; 7 bases agree with TRBD2. The length of the CDR3 is 14 residues. Germline V lookup: CDR1 SGDLS, CDR2 YYNGEE. After removal of 4 bases from V and 6 bases from J, the junction contained 8 bases not matched to a gene. In DNA, the CDR3 is TGTGCCAGCAGCCTGGGGGGGAGCGGGGATACGCAGTATTTT. Protein product: CASSLGGSGDTQYF.

This clone was seen a single time. This sequence joins TRBV7-3 and TRBJ2-1, with 8 bases fitting TRBD2. V lost 5 bases to trimming and J lost 4 bases; unmatched junction nucleotides: 4. The germline V gene encodes CDR1 SGHTA and CDR2 FQGTGA. The CDR3 has 14 amino acids. CDR3 nucleotides: TGTGCCAGCAGCCCGGGACTAGATTACAATGAGCAGTTCTTC. The encoded protein is CASSPGLDYNEQFF.

The gene calls are TRBV7-3 and TRBJ2-2, with unresolved D. Germline assignment: CDR1 SGHTA and CDR2 FQGTGA. The CDR3 spans 16 residues. Trimming left V 1 base short and J 0 bases short, with 9 bases between. The CDR3 DNA is TGTGCCAGCAGCTTAAACGGCAGGTCGAACACCGGGGAGCTGTTTTTT. Translating gives CASSLNGRSNTGELFF.

The V and J genes are TRBV28 and TRBJ2-3, with no clear D. Looked up from germline, CDR1 is MDHEN and CDR2 is SYDVKM. This CDR3 is built from 13 residues. V gave up 2 bases and J gave up 2 bases, with 5 bases separating them. CDR3 sequence reads: CASSLADTDTQYF. The CDR3 coding sequence is TGTGCCAGCAGTTTAGCGGACACAGATACGCAGTATTTT.

This clone was found a few times. The chain joins TRBV7-3 to TRBJ2-2, with 9 positions matching TRBD1. This CDR3 region has 15 residues. The V gene's germline CDR1 is SGHTA and CDR2 FQGTGA. The trim removed 3 bases at V and 6 bases at J, leaving 5 bases unmatched. DNA of the CDR3: TGTGCCAGCAGCTTCGGGGACAGGGTATCCGGGGAGCTGTTTTTT. The encoded protein is CASSFGDRVSGELFF.

The chain employs TRBV19 and TRBJ1-2, with 7 positions matching TRBD1. Germline values: CDR1 LNHDA, CDR2 SQIVND (reference sequence). This CDR3 comprises 13 residues. The V and J ends lost 5 bases and 3 bases, in that order; junction bases with no gene match: 3. CDR3 sequence reads: CASSGQDYYGYTF. Written as DNA, the CDR3 is TGTGCCAGTAGTGGACAGGATTACTATGGCTACACCTTC.

This clone is a singleton in its sample. The chain uses TRBV4-2 and TRBJ2-1, with D perhaps matching TRBD2 (6 bases). This CDR3 has 16 amino acids. Germline CDR1 reads LGHNA; CDR2 reads YNFKEQ. Trimming left V 0 bases short and J 6 bases short, with 15 bases between. CDR3 amino acids: CASSQDLGGLGNEQFF. The CDR3 nucleotides are TGTGCCAGCAGCCAAGATTTGGGGGGTTTGGGCAATGAGCAGTTCTTC.

The table lists this clone with a count of one. V gene TRBV11-3 combines with J gene TRBJ2-1; 10 bases fit TRBD1. V lost 4 bases to trimming and J lost 4 bases; unmatched junction nucleotides: 10. Germline V lookup: CDR1 SGHNT, CDR2 YENEEA. This CDR3 is 17 amino acids long. CDR3 nucleotide sequence: TGTGCCAGCAGCTCCGGGGGGACAGGGGCGCTATACAATGAGCAGTTCTTC. This translates into CASSSGGTGALYNEQFF.

The rearrangement uses TRBV19 and TRBJ2-5; D is uncertain. From germline, CDR1 is LNHDA and CDR2 SQIVND (reference sequence). The length of the CDR3 is 14 residues. V gave up 6 bases and J gave up 1 base, with 12 bases separating them. CDR3 DNA: TGTGCCAGTAGCCCTCGGAGATCCCAAGAGACCCAGTACTTC. Translating it yields CASSPRRSQETQYF. The whole variable domain, filled in from reference TRBV19 and TRBJ2-5, reads DGGITQSPKYLFRKEGQNVTLSCEQNLNHDAMYWYRQDPGQGLRLIYYSQIVNDFQKGDIAEGYSVSREKKESFPLTVTSAQKNPTAFYLCASSPRRSQETQYFGPGTRLLVL.

The chain uses TRBV6-6 and TRBJ1-2, with 9 bases lining up with TRBD1. V lost 2 bases, J lost 14 bases, and 9 bases stayed unmatched. Germline CDR1 MNHNY, CDR2 SVGAGI (reference sequence). CDR3 length: 13 residues. CDR3 region: CASSYGDRATFTF. For the CDR3, the DNA is TGTGCCAGCAGTTACGGGGACAGGGCTACGTTTACCTTC.

This chain uses TRBV5-1 with TRBJ2-1, with D possibly matching TRBD2 (5 bases). Germline-derived CDR1 and CDR2 are SGHRS and YFSETQ. V lost 4 bases, J lost 13 bases, and 12 bases lay in between. The CDR3 runs 11 residues. The CDR3, as DNA: TGCGCCAGCAGCATCCTAGCTGAACAGTTCTTC. It specifies CASSILAEQFF. Filled out from reference TRBV5-1 and TRBJ2-1, the complete variable domain reads KAGVTQTPRYLIKTRGQQVTLSCSPISGHRSVSWYQQTPGQGLQFLFEYFSETQRNKGNFPGRFSGRQFSNSRSEMNVSTLELGDSALYLCASSILAEQFFGPGTRLTVL.

The V call is TRBV7-2, the J call TRBJ1-6; D not resolved. The V end lost 2 bases, the J end lost 7 bases, and 9 bases lay between the germline ends. The CDR3 is made up of 14 amino acids. Germline loops: CDR1 SGHTA, CDR2 FQGNSA. CDR3 protein: CASSLIQVNSPLHF. Written as DNA, the CDR3 is TGTGCCAGCAGCTTAATCCAGGTGAATTCACCCCTCCACTTT. Full variable domain (outside the CDR3, taken from reference TRBV7-2 and TRBJ1-6): GAGVSQSPSNKVTEKGKDVELRCDPISGHTALYWYRQSLGQGLEFLIYFQGNSAPDKSGLPSDRFSAERTGGSVSTLTIQRTQQEDSAVYLCASSLIQVNSPLHFGNGTRLTVT.

This rearrangement joins TRBV2 to TRBJ2-1; TRBD2 aligns across 14 bases. Germline V CDR1 and CDR2: SNHLY, FYNNEI. The CDR3 has 14 residues. The ends lost 10 bases at V and 7 bases at J; junction bases unmatched: 6. CDR3 nucleotide sequence: TGTGCCACCGGGACTAGCGGGAGTTGGAATGAGCAGTTCTTC. Its translation: CATGTSGSWNEQFF.

The DNA of the CDR3 is TGTGCCAGCAGCTCCCCTTACTACGAGCAGTACTTC. Translation: CASSSPYYEQYF. The chain has TRBV5-8 and TRBJ2-7; D remains ambiguous. CDR1 is SGHTS and CDR2 is YDEGEE in the germline V gene. The length of the CDR3 is 12 residues. V was trimmed by 3 bases and J by 3 bases, leaving 7 bases between them.

This chain connects TRBV18 to TRBJ1-2; TRBD1 is a possible D gene (5 bases). Germline CDR1 reads KGHSH; CDR2 reads LQKENI. Trimming pared 5 bases from V and 2 bases from J, leaving 15 bases between. CDR3 length equals 15 residues. The CDR3 DNA sequence: TGTGCCAGCTCATCCGGGGGGACTCCCAACTATGGCTACACCTTC. Translating gives CASSSGGTPNYGYTF. Filled out from reference TRBV18 and TRBJ1-2, the complete variable domain reads NAGVMQNPRHLVRRRGQEARLRCSPMKGHSHVYWYRQLPEEGLKFMVYLQKENIIDESGMPKERFSAEFPKEGPSILRIQQVVRGDSAAYFCASSSGGTPNYGYTFGSGTRLTVV.

The gene calls are TRBV4-1 and TRBJ2-3, with D tentatively TRBD2 (5 bases). V shed 2 bases and J shed 6 bases, with 18 bases lying between them. CDR1 is MGHRA and CDR2 is YSYEKL in the germline V gene. This CDR3 comprises 16 residues. The chain's CDR3 is CASSQLGLRTTDTQYF. The CDR3 DNA reads as TGCGCCAGCAGCCAACTAGGACTGCGGACCACTGATACGCAGTATTTT.

CDR3 in amino acids: CASSYSGDSTQPQHF. DNA for the CDR3: TGTGCCAGCAGTTACTCGGGGGACAGTACTCAGCCCCAGCATTTT. V usage is TRBV6-5 and J usage is TRBJ1-5; 7 bases match TRBD1. The CDR3 is 15 residues long. CDR1 is MNHEY, CDR2 SVGAGI, per germline. The J segment lost 6 bases and the V segment lost 0 bases, leaving 5 bases of the junction unmatched.

The chain carries TRBV4-2 and TRBJ1-5; 11 nucleotides align to TRBD1. The CDR3 has 15 amino acids. Germline lookup yields CDR1 LGHNA and CDR2 YNFKEQ. The J segment lost 5 bases and the V segment lost 2 bases, leaving 2 bases of the junction unmatched. The CDR3, as DNA: TGTGCCAGCAGCCAATCGGGACAGGGGGATCAGCCCCAGCATTTT. As protein: CASSQSGQGDQPQHF.

The rearrangement joins TRBV9 to TRBJ1-1; 8 bases are shared with TRBD1. J was trimmed by 5 bases and V by 4 bases; bases with no gene match: 7. CDR1 and CDR2 (germline): SGDLS, YYNGEE. The CDR3 extends over 14 amino acids. CDR3 DNA sequence: TGTGCCAGCAGCATGCAGGGGGCAGGTACTGAAGCTTTCTTT. It encodes CASSMQGAGTEAFF.

The count of this clone is one. The sample holds other DNA sequences that translate to the same CDR3. In DNA form, the CDR3 reads TGCGCCAGCAGCTTGGGTAGCGGGGGGGTAAATGAGCAGTTCTTC. Translating it yields CASSLGSGGVNEQFF. The V and J genes are TRBV5-1 and TRBJ2-1, with TRBD2 matching over 11 bases. V lost 0 bases and J lost 7; bases outside the gene matches: 3. The CDR3 covers 15 residues. CDR1 and CDR2 (germline): SGHRS, YFSETQ.

J is TRBJ2-7 and V is TRBV7-9; D gene unclear. Germline V lookup: CDR1 SEHNR, CDR2 FQNEAQ (reference sequence). The V and J ends lost 1 base and 2 bases respectively, with 12 bases between them. The CDR3 runs 15 residues. DNA for the CDR3: TGTGCCAGCAGCTTAGAATCCACCAGGCCCTACGAGCAGTACTTC. This gives the protein CASSLESTRPYEQYF. The whole variable domain, filled in from reference TRBV7-9 and TRBJ2-7, reads DTGVSQNPRHKITKRGQNVTFRCDPISEHNRLYWYRQTLGQGPEFLTYFQNEAQLEKSRLLSDRFSAERPKGSFSTLEIQRTEQGDSAMYLCASSLESTRPYEQYFGPGTRLTVT.

The chain uses TRBV6-5 and TRBJ1-2, with D hard to call. Germline V gives CDR1 MNHEY, CDR2 SVGAGI. V lost 0 bases and J lost 4, with 6 bases in between. There are 13 residues in the CDR3. The CDR3 reads CASSYSRSYGYTF. In DNA form, the CDR3 reads TGTGCCAGCAGTTACTCGAGAAGCTATGGCTACACCTTC.

This clone was detected only a few times. J is TRBJ2-5 and V is TRBV7-9; a possible D gene is TRBD2 (6 bases). Trimming pared 5 bases from V and 1 base from J, leaving 11 bases between. The germline CDR1 and CDR2 sequences are SEHNR and FQNEAQ (reference sequence). The CDR3 has 14 residues. CDR3 amino acids: CASSPRRAQETQYF. The CDR3 DNA is TGTGCCAGCAGCCCCAGGAGGGCCCAAGAGACCCAGTACTTC.

J is TRBJ2-7 and V is TRBV27, with TRBD2 identical over 9 bases. The CDR3 covers 15 residues. The J segment lost 2 bases and the V segment lost 5 bases, leaving 7 bases of the junction unmatched. Germline-derived CDR1 and CDR2 are MNHEY and SMNVEV (reference sequence). In DNA form, the CDR3 reads TGTGCCAGCAGTCGGCGGGGGGGCTCCCCCTACGAGCAGTACTTC. Its translation: CASSRRGGSPYEQYF.

The chain employs TRBV19 and TRBJ1-5, with D possibly matching TRBD1 (5 bases). The CDR3 loop spans 13 amino acids. The germline CDR1 and CDR2 sequences are LNHDA and SQIVND (reference sequence). V lost 5 bases to trimming and J lost 3 bases, with 8 bases between them. CDR3 amino acids: CASSRGTNQPQHF. CDR3 nucleotides: TGTGCCAGTAGTCGCGGGACCAATCAGCCCCAGCATTTT.